Below are 10 T cell receptor beta chains sequenced from a single sample in a study of response to subunit inactivated influenza vaccine. One entry per CDR3 protein, called by TCRdb with MiXCR from the RT-PCR reads. The table lists about 780,000 distinct CDR3 sequences, roughly 18% of them singletons. Specimen: PBMCs from blood, collected 4 to 6 days after vaccination. All receptors come from a man aged 50 to 60 who received an inactivated influenza vaccine.

V usage is TRBV12-3 or TRBV12-4 and J usage is TRBJ1-3, with a weak D call TRBD1 (6 bases). Trimming cost V 3 bases and J 0 bases, with 9 bases left between them. The CDR3 covers 15 residues. CDR3 in DNA: TGTGCCAGCAGTTTCGGGGGCAACTCTGGAAACACCATATATTTT. Protein sequence: CASSFGGNSGNTIYF.

The sample holds many counts of this clonotype. The CDR3 sequence is CSARDPRETQYF. The CDR3 region has the DNA TGCAGTGCTAGAGATCCCCGGGAGACCCAGTACTTC. The gene calls are TRBV20-1 and TRBJ2-5; D remains unclear. The V gene lost 0 bases and the J gene lost 5 bases, with 7 bases spanning the gap. The V gene's germline CDR1 is DFQATT and CDR2 SNEGSKA (reference sequence). The CDR3 runs 12 residues.

The gene calls are TRBV27 and TRBJ2-7, with 10 bases matching TRBD2. The CDR3 extends over 17 amino acids. Germline-derived CDR1 and CDR2 are MNHEY and SMNVEV (reference sequence). Losses at the gene ends were 2 bases for V and 4 bases for J; bases not matched to a gene: 11. The CDR3 nucleotides are TGTGCCAGCAGTTTAGGGCAGGGGCTAGCGGGAGTGTACGAGCAGTACTTC. It translates to CASSLGQGLAGVYEQYF.

This clonotype was seen a few times. CDR3 nucleotides: TGTGCCAGCAGCCAAGAAGGCCAGTCTAACTATGGCTACACCTTC. Translating gives CASSQEGQSNYGYTF. The J gene is TRBJ1-2, the V gene TRBV4-2, with no clear D. The germline gives CDR1 LGHNA, CDR2 YNFKEQ. There are 15 residues in the CDR3. Trimming pared 0 bases from V and 0 bases from J, leaving 8 bases between.

The sample holds many counts of this clonotype. The rearrangement joins TRBV20-1 to TRBJ2-1; possibly TRBD1 for D (6 bases). V was clipped by 6 bases and J by 10 bases, with 16 bases between them. CDR3 length: 12 residues. Germline V gives CDR1 DFQATT, CDR2 SNEGSKA (reference sequence). The CDR3 loop reads CSATDRFLEQFF. CDR3 DNA: TGCAGTGCGACCGACAGGTTTTTGGAGCAGTTCTTC.

CDR3 nucleotides: TGTGCCAGCAGCTTAGTGTCCCAGGTAGAAGCTTTCTTT. This translates into CASSLVSQVEAFF. The V call is TRBV7-2, the J call TRBJ1-1; no definite D call. CDR3 length: 13 amino acids. Germline V gene lookup returns CDR1 SGHTA and CDR2 FQGNSA. The ends were cut back, 1 base at V and 8 bases at J, with 11 bases in the middle.

Only a few counts were recorded for this clonotype. V usage is TRBV18 and J usage is TRBJ2-7; TRBD1 matches 10 bases. Germline V gives CDR1 KGHSH, CDR2 LQKENI. The CDR3 loop spans 13 amino acids. Trimming took 5 bases from V and 7 from J; bases not matched to a gene: 5. In DNA form, the CDR3 reads TGTGCCAGCTCAAAAGGACAGGGGGAAGAGCAGTACTTC. Its protein is CASSKGQGEEQYF.

The rearrangement links TRBV12-3 or TRBV12-4 to TRBJ1-2, with D tentatively TRBD1 (5 bases). V gave up 2 bases and J gave up 3 bases, with 13 bases separating them. CDR3 size: 15 residues. The CDR3 coding sequence is TGTGCCAGCAGTTTATCGACCGAGGGGCACTATGGCTACACCTTC. Translation gives CASSLSTEGHYGYTF.

Ten or more counts support this clonotype. The chain couples TRBV11-2 to TRBJ2-3; 8 bases match TRBD1. This CDR3 spans 15 amino acids. Looked up from germline, CDR1 is SGHAT and CDR2 is FQNNGV. V lost 6 bases, J lost 2 bases, and 7 bases stayed unmatched. The CDR3, as DNA: TGTGCCAGCAGTCTCGGACAGGGTGACACAGATACGCAGTATTTT. Amino acid sequence: CASSLGQGDTDTQYF. Using reference TRBV11-2 and TRBJ2-3 for the parts outside the CDR3, the full variable domain is EAGVAQSPRYKIIEKRQSVAFWCNPISGHATLYWYQQILGQGPKLLIQFQNNGVVDDSQLPKDRFSAERLKGVDSTLKIQPAKLEDSAVYLCASSLGQGDTDTQYFGPGTRLTVL.

This clonotype was found many times. V and J are TRBV12-3 or TRBV12-4 and TRBJ2-1; 14 bases align to TRBD2. The V and J ends lost 7 bases and 2 bases, in that order; junction bases with no gene match: 7. The length of the CDR3 is 17 residues. The CDR3 spells CASTPGLAGEAYNEQFF. The CDR3 DNA follows: TGTGCCAGCACCCCGGGACTAGCGGGAGAAGCCTACAATGAGCAGTTCTTC.